The T cell receptor (beta chain) under discussion was sequenced for a study of vaccination and CD4 T cells after COVID-19. About the study: Post-COVID draws came a median around 100 days after diagnosis (range 35 to 161). Control wells got either CEFX epitopes, HIV-1 Nef peptides, or no peptide at all.

Concerning this clonotype itself: Its antigen is as yet unknown.

Germline loops: CDR1 LNHDA, CDR2 SQIVND (reference sequence). Trimming shortened V by 3 bases and J by 0 bases, and 9 bases separated the two germline ends. The CDR3 runs to 16 residues. Stated treatment: approximately nine-day PBMC culture with coronavirus spike peptide pools or control peptides (ViraFEST assay). Half-medium replacement with fresh IL-2 medium took place on days 3 and 7. Sequenced with the Oncomine TCR Beta short-read assay was DNA taken from cultured CD4+ T cells. The genomic DNA was obtained from cultured CD4+ T cells by extraction with the QIAamp micro DNA kit. Using its own MiXCR run on the PCR reads, TCRdb lists one record per CDR3 protein. The sample has about 18,000 distinct CDR3 sequences, around 80% seen once.

The sequence came from a human donor who received a COVID-19 vaccine. V gene TRBV19 combines with J gene TRBJ1-6, with D unresolved. Specimen: CD4+ T cells from blood, cultured in vitro, collected after SARS-CoV-2 vaccination. The CDR3 here is CASSIVTSSYNSPLHF. The CDR3 nucleotides are TGTGCCAGTAGTATTGTTACGAGCTCCTATAATTCACCCCTCCACTTT.